A selection of T cell receptor beta chains follows, all from one sample in a study of CD8+ T cells in alopecia areata. TCRdb's table, derived via immunoSEQ multiplex PCR, lists solely in-frame clones and lacks some. The sample shows fewer than 250,000 clones, around three fifths of them seen only once. Sequences were derived from CD4+ T cells sorted from blood, sampled around week 50, from a patient treated with tofacitinib. The receptors stem from a human donor with alopecia areata. The CDR3 runs from the conserved cysteine through the conserved F or W. The D gene is left open where the match is weak. The size of a clone is reported for some rows only, either as once, few or many, or as a class for expanded clones.

j_call clone_size d_call v_call cdr3_aa
TRBJ2-6 NA TRBD1 TRBV7-9 CASSLSPGQSGGANVLTF
TRBJ1-6 NA NA TRBV5-1 CASSLEIASVAPLHF
TRBJ1-2 NA NA TRBV29-1 CSVAKGGDYGYTF
TRBJ2-2 NA NA TRBV12-5 CASAVTANTGELFF
TRBJ1-1 NA NA TRBV9 CASSARTGTPMNTEAFF
TRBJ1-1 NA NA TRBV29-1 CSVRQNTEAFF
TRBJ2-3 few TRBD2 TRBV7-9 CASSFEGLAGGDTQYF
TRBJ1-5 NA TRBD1 TRBV30 CAWSAGTGLNQPQHF
TRBJ2-1 NA NA TRBV9 CASSPTRTTTSYNEQFF
TRBJ1-6 NA TRBD1 TRBV4-3 CASSQDWGQTNSPLHF
TRBJ1-1 once NA TRBV7-2 CASSLYGATDTEAFF
TRBJ2-5 few NA TRBV2 CASTVTVAVGETQYF
TRBJ2-7 NA NA TRBV29-1 CSVEKGSEQYF
TRBJ1-5 NA NA TRBV2 CASSAATGYQPQHF
TRBJ2-5 NA TRBD2 TRBV2 CASGPGGVDQETQYF
TRBJ2-6 once NA TRBV7-8 CASRPAGANVLTF
TRBJ2-7 NA NA TRBV4-1 CASSLLEGDYEQYF
TRBJ1-1 NA NA TRBV20-1 CSAEEAFF
TRBJ2-5 NA TRBD1 TRBV25-1 CASSEGQGWPETQYF
TRBJ2-7 many NA TRBV29-1 CSVEDGEQYF
TRBJ2-7 few NA TRBV19 CASSTSQRSYEQYF
TRBJ1-2 NA TRBD1 TRBV6-1 CAITLQGREGYTF
TRBJ2-1 NA NA TRBV7-2 CASSSPPGFEQFF
TRBJ1-1 once NA TRBV4-3 CASSPNTLNTEAFF
TRBJ2-6 NA NA TRBV29-1 CSVVSGFSGANVLTF
TRBJ1-2 NA NA TRBV29-1 CSVGGQGANYGYTF
TRBJ1-6 NA NA TRBV4-1 CASSPARDGDSPLHF
TRBJ2-7 NA NA TRBV5-1 CASSLAVGSEQYF
TRBJ2-7 NA TRBD1 TRBV9 CASSPEGQGAEQYF
TRBJ2-7 NA NA TRBV7-9 CAIPLGTTGYEQYF
TRBJ2-6 NA NA TRBV27 CASSRTGSRSGANVLTF
TRBJ1-5 few NA TRBV6-1 CASSPQHQPQHF
TRBJ2-4 NA NA TRBV29-1 CSVGRTKNIQYF
TRBJ1-4 NA NA TRBV29-1 CSVVVTEKLFF
TRBJ2-1 NA NA TRBV5-1 CASSTEDRAVDEQFF
TRBJ1-6 NA TRBD1 TRBV7-9 CASSLDRMDPPLHF
TRBJ2-3 few TRBD2 TRBV7-9 CASSRSSGGRTDTQYF
TRBJ1-2 NA NA TRBV25-1 CASRGGSGYTF
TRBJ2-4 NA NA TRBV5-5 CASSSPRTVENIQYF
TRBJ2-7 NA TRBD1 TRBV29-1 CSVGYWDREQYF
TRBJ2-7 NA NA TRBV29-1 CSVAPGGYEQYF
TRBJ2-1 NA TRBD1 TRBV27 CASSYGQGGSNEQFF
TRBJ1-6 many TRBD1 TRBV9 CASSVTGTNSPLHF
TRBJ2-2 few NA TRBV19 CASSMISPGELFF
TRBJ2-7 once NA TRBV5-4 CASSSKQTGTYEQYF
TRBJ2-4 few NA TRBV2 CASSEIVNIQYF
TRBJ2-6 few TRBD1 TRBV19 CASSPTGSSGANVLTF
TRBJ2-7 NA NA TRBV6-1 CASSARHREVNEQYF
TRBJ2-5 NA NA TRBV30 CAWGTPGPQAGETQYF
TRBJ2-7 NA NA TRBV28 CASTVNYEQYF
TRBJ1-1 NA NA TRBV30 CAWSLSLDTEAFF
TRBJ1-2 NA TRBD1 TRBV9 CASTIQGAGPYGYTF
TRBJ1-5 NA TRBD1 TRBV29-1 CSVIRDSNSNQPQHF
TRBJ2-3 NA TRBD2 TRBV7-6 CASTKDGGTDTQYF